This TCR beta chain was recorded in a study of CD8 T cells in Susac syndrome. Reverse transcription of roughly 0.5 to 1 ug RNA used random hexamers. TCRdb recomputed calls from the immunoSEQ multiplex PCR reads with MiXCR, one row per CDR3 protein. The sample has some 200,000 distinct CDR3 sequences; more than 85% are singletons. V gave up 2 bases and J gave up 4 bases; unmatched junction bases: 10. CDR1 is DFQATT and CDR2 is SNEGSKA in the germline V gene (reference sequence). This CDR3 is 15 amino acids long. A few counts support this clonotype. Source material: CD4+ T cells from PBMCs. The chain couples TRBV20-1 to TRBJ2-7, with TRBD2 matching over 8 bases. This TCR was recovered from a human donor with Susac syndrome. The CDR3 sequence: CSARLAGTTLYEQYF. The CDR3 bases are TGCAGTGCTAGATTAGCGGGAACGACGCTTTACGAGCAGTACTTC.